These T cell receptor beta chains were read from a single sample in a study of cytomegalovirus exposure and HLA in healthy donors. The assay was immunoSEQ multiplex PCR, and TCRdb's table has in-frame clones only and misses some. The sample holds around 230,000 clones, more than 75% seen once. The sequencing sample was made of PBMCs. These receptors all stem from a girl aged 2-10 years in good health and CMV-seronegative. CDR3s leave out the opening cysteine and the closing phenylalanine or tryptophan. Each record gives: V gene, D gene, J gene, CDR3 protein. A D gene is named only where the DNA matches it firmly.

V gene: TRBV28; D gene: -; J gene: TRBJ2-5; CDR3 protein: ASSLSSGQETQY
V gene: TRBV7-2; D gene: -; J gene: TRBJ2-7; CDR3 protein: ASSLAGGYEQY
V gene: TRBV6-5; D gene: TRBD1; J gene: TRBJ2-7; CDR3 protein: ASRGQGNYEQY
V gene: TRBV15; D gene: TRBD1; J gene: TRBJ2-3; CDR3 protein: ATSTQGHNTDTQY
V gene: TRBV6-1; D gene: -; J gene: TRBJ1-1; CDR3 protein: ASRLLRQNTEAF
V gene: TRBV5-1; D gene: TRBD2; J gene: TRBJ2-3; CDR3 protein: ASSWGLAVSTDTQY
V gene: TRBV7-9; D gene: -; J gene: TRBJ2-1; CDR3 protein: SSSLLVLRVLSYNEQF
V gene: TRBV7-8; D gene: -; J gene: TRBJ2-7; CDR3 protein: ASRGLNRYEQY
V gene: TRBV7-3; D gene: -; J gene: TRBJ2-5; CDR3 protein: ASSLTAEETQY
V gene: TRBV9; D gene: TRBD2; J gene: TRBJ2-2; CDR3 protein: ASSPVPGPSGRKTGELF
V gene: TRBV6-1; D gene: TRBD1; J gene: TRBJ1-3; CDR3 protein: ASSASGTGTLSGNTIY
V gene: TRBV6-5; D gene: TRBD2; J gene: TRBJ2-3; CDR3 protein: ASSYSLAGGRDTQY
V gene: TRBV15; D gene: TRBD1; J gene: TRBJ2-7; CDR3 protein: ATSRDPGTGRTYGQY
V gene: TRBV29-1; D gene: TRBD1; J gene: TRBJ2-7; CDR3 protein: SVGDRGPPYEQY
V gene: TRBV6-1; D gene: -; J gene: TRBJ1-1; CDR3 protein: ASRGQKNTEAF
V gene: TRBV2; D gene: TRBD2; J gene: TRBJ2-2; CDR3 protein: ASSEGVKAGWGTGELF
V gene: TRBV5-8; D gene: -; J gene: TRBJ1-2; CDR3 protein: ASSFRSNYGYT
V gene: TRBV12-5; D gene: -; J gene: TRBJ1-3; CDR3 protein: ASGIGGTGNTIY
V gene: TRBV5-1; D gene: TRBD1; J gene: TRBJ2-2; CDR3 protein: ASRQIQGLNTGELF
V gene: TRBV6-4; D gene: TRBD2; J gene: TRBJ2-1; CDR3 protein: ASRRGAGGSTYNEQF
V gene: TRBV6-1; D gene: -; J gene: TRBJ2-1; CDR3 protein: ASRREQF
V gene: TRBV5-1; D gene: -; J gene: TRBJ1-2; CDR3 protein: ASSVDRPYGYT
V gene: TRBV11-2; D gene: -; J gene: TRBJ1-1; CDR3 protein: ASRSVQGLRTEAF
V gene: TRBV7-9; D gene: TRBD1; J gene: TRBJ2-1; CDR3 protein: ASSLRQGYNEQF
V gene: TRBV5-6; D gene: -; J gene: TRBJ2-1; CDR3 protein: ASSLSEYNEQF
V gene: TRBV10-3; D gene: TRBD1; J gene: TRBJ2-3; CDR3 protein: AISRQGASTDTQY
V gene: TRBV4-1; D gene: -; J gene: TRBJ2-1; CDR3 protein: ASSQVDLVRYNEQF
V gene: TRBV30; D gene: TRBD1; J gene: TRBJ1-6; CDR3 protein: AWRGQGYNSPLH
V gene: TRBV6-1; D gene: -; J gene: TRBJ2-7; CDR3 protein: ASSELSYEQY
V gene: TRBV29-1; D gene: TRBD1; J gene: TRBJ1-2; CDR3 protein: SAEMGQKLNYGYT
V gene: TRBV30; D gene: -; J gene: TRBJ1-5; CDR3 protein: AWSVRAGAQPQH
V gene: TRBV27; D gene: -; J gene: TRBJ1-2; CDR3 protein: ASSPQGNYGYT
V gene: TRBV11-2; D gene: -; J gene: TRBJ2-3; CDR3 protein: ASSLWRNTDTQY
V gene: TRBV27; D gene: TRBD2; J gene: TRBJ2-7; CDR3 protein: ASRGTSPYEQY
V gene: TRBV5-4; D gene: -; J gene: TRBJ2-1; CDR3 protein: ASSLGGESYNEQF
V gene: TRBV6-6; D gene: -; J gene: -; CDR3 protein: ASSADRPTYEQY
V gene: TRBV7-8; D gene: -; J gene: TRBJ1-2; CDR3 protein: ASSFGGRGYT
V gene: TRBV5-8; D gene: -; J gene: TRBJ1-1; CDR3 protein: ASSLARTSMNTEAF
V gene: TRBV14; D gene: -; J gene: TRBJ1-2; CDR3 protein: ASSASGRGYT
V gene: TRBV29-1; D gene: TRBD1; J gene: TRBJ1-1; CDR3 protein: SVLRQGFTEAF
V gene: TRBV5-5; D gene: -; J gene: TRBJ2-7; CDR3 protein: ATAGGTGAYEQY
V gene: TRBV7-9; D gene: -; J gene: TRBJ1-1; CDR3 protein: ASSSGSYEAF
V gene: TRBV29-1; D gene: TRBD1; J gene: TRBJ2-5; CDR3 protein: SALCRDRVQETQY
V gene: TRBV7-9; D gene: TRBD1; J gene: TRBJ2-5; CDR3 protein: ASSFWTGGEETQY
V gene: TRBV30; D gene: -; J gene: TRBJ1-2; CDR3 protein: AWSQTGYYGYT
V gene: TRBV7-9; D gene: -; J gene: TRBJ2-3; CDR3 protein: ASSFGGSADTQY
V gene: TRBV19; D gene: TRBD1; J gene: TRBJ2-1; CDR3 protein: ASSIDRASYNEQF
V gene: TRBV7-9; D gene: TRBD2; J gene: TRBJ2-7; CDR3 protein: ASSLARAGTYEQY
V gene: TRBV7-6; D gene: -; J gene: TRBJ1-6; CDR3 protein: ASSLDTADSNSPLH
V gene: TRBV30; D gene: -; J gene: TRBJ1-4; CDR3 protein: AWSQGAAEKLF